The 24 T cell receptor beta chains below come from one sample, sequenced in a study of early T cells in non-severe SARS-CoV-2 infection. From the 5' RACE reads, TCRdb called clonotypes with MiXCR, one entry per CDR3 protein. The table has over 95,000 distinct CDR3 sequences, roughly 17% seen once. The specimen sequenced was whole blood. The source is an adult who was a healthcare worker with PCR-confirmed SARS-CoV-2 infection or an uninfected control (not recorded which).

V usage is TRBV30 and J usage is TRBJ1-6; the D is unclear. The CDR3 consists of 13 residues. V lost 0 bases and J 10 bases, leaving 10 bases between the germline ends. Germline V gene lookup returns CDR1 GTSNPN and CDR2 SVGIG (reference sequence). CDR3 sequence reads: CAWSVAPTSPLHF. The CDR3 DNA reads TGTGCCTGGAGTGTAGCCCCCACCTCACCCCTCCACTTT.

The rearrangement joins TRBV7-9 to TRBJ1-3, with D perhaps matching TRBD1 (5 bases). Germline values: CDR1 SEHNR, CDR2 FQNEAQ (reference sequence). The CDR3 consists of 16 residues. The V and J ends lost 1 base and 0 bases respectively, with 10 bases between them. The CDR3 DNA follows: TGTGCCAGCAGCTTAGTAGGGGCAGCCTCTGGAAACACCATATATTTT. This gives the protein CASSLVGAASGNTIYF.

This clonotype was seen a handful of times. V is TRBV6-2 or TRBV6-3 and J is TRBJ1-1; no reliable D call. Germline CDR1 is MNHEY and CDR2 is SVGEGT. V lost 2 bases and J 8 bases, leaving 9 bases between the germline ends. CDR3 size: 12 residues. CDR3 region: CASSYKSREAFF. The CDR3 DNA follows: TGTGCCAGCAGTTACAAGAGTCGGGAAGCTTTCTTT.

This clonotype has ten or more counts. The chain is built from TRBV20-1 and TRBJ2-1, with TRBD2 identical over 7 bases. The CDR3 is 13 amino acids. Germline loops: CDR1 DFQATT, CDR2 SNEGSKA (reference sequence). For the CDR3, the DNA is TGCAGCCTCCTGGAGGGAGGGGCCGGTGAGCAGTTCTTC. Its translation: CSLLEGGAGEQFF.

The rearrangement uses TRBV11-2 and TRBJ2-2; TRBD2 is a possible D gene (7 bases). Germline-derived CDR1 and CDR2 are SGHAT and FQNNGV. The CDR3 sequence is 16 residues long. The ends were cut back, 5 bases at V and 3 bases at J, with 16 bases in the middle. The CDR3 nucleotides read TGTGCCAGCAGCGATCCGGGGGGCCAATACACCGGGGAGCTGTTTTTT. This sequence encodes CASSDPGGQYTGELFF.

Remarks on this clonotype: One end of the junction fails to match germline, which may point to a read error. The rearrangement links TRBV7-2 to TRBJ2-7; perhaps D is TRBD1 or TRBD2 (5 bases each). The CDR3 covers 13 residues. Germline lookup yields CDR1 SGHTA and CDR2 FQGNSA. CDR3 nucleotides: TGTGCCAGCAGCTTAGGACAGCAGCGAGCGGCCGTATTC. Translation: CASSLGQQRAAVF.

The DNA for the CDR3 is TGTGCCAGCAGCCAATCGTCGGCAGAAGGGAGTCAGCCCCAGCATTTT. Translation gives CASSQSSAEGSQPQHF. The rearrangement uses TRBV16 and TRBJ1-5; D unclear. Germline CDR1 KGHSY, CDR2 FQNENV. Trimming took off 0 bases at V and 6 bases at J, with 15 bases between the two ends. CDR3 size: 16 residues.

This clonotype was observed a few times. The chain links TRBV6-6 to TRBJ2-3; no clear D. Trimming cost V 3 bases and J 6 bases, with 4 bases left between them. The CDR3 sequence is 11 residues long. Germline assignment: CDR1 MNHNY and CDR2 SVGAGI (reference sequence). CDR3 in amino acids: CASSYVDTQYF. CDR3 DNA: TGTGCCAGCAGTTATGTGGATACGCAGTATTTT.

This clonotype was detected ten times or more. The chain couples TRBV2 to TRBJ2-1, with TRBD2 identical over 12 bases. Looked up from germline, CDR1 is SNHLY and CDR2 is FYNNEI. CDR3 length: 16 residues. Germline trimming cut 6 bases from V and 3 bases from J; bases unmatched to any gene: 6. Here the CDR3 DNA reads TGTGCCAGCAGCCCCGGGACTAGCGGGCTCTACAATGAGCAGTTCTTC. This encodes CASSPGTSGLYNEQFF.

V and J are TRBV5-1 and TRBJ2-3; 7 bases align to TRBD1. This CDR3 is built from 15 residues. Germline CDR1 reads SGHRS; CDR2 reads YFSETQ. V lost 6 bases to trimming and J lost 1 base; unmatched junction nucleotides: 8. CDR3 in amino acids: CASKLEGGGTDTQYF. The CDR3, as DNA: TGCGCCAGCAAACTAGAAGGGGGCGGCACAGATACGCAGTATTTT.

The chain employs TRBV10-2 and TRBJ2-3; D could derive from TRBD1 or TRBD2 (5 bases each). Deletions cut 4 bases from V and 5 bases from J, with 16 bases between. The CDR3 is made up of 15 amino acids. CDR1 and CDR2 (germline): WSHSY, SAAADI. In nucleotides, the CDR3 is TGCGCCAGCAGTGTCCGGGACCCCAGAGGAGATACGCAGTATTTT. This sequence encodes CASSVRDPRGDTQYF.

This clonotype occurred many times. The chain employs TRBV6-2 or TRBV6-3 and TRBJ1-6; no definite D call. The CDR3 covers 16 residues. Trimming shortened V by 0 bases and J by 0 bases, and 6 bases separated the two germline ends. Germline V gives CDR1 MNHEY, CDR2 SVGEGT. In DNA form, the CDR3 reads TGTGCCAGCAGTTACTCGGAGAGCTCCTATAATTCACCCCTCCACTTT. Its translation is CASSYSESSYNSPLHF.

The chain is built from TRBV20-1 and TRBJ1-2, with 9 bases fitting TRBD1. This CDR3 contains 12 residues. Germline assignment: CDR1 DFQATT and CDR2 SNEGSKA (reference sequence). The junction had 3 bases not matched to a gene; V was cut back by 6 bases and J by 4 bases. The CDR3 DNA is TGCAGTGCCAAGGGACAGGGCTATGGCTACACCTTC. Its protein is CSAKGQGYGYTF.

The genes are TRBV19 and TRBJ1-5; 9 positions match TRBD1. The CDR3 has 14 amino acids. V lost 4 bases and J lost 4; bases outside the gene matches: 2. Germline values: CDR1 LNHDA, CDR2 SQIVND (reference sequence). Here the CDR3 DNA reads TGTGCCAGTAGTACCGGGACAGGGAATCAGCCCCAGCATTTT. Encoded protein: CASSTGTGNQPQHF.

This clonotype came up a few times. The gene calls are TRBV5-1 and TRBJ2-7; D is possibly TRBD1 or TRBD2 (5 bases each). Germline V CDR1 and CDR2: SGHRS, YFSETQ. The V and J ends lost 0 bases and 3 bases respectively, with 13 bases between them. The CDR3 length is 15 residues. For the CDR3, the DNA is TGCGCCAGCAGCTTGGAACCGGGACGGATCTACGAGCAGTACTTC. Amino acid sequence: CASSLEPGRIYEQYF.

The V and J genes are TRBV27 and TRBJ1-4; D remains ambiguous. V was pared by 5 bases and J by 5 bases, with 12 bases between. The CDR3 contains 14 residues. Germline values: CDR1 MNHEY, CDR2 SMNVEV (reference sequence). CDR3 nucleotide sequence: TGTGCCAGCAGTCTCACGACGAGGAATGAAAAACTGTTTTTT. This gives the protein CASSLTTRNEKLFF.

V usage is TRBV19 and J usage is TRBJ2-1; the D call may be TRBD1 or TRBD2 (6 bases each). V was cut by 4 bases and J by 8 bases, with 15 bases left in between. This CDR3 is 14 amino acids long. Germline V CDR1 and CDR2: LNHDA, SQIVND (reference sequence). CDR3 nucleotide sequence: TGTGCCAGTAGTACGGGGGCGGATATCGATGAGCAGTTCTTC. Protein: CASSTGADIDEQFF.

In this sample, this clonotype turned up a few times. The CDR3 spells CASSQNRVNNEQFF. In DNA form, the CDR3 reads TGTGCCAGCAGTCAAAACAGGGTTAACAATGAGCAGTTCTTC. The J gene is TRBJ2-1, the V gene TRBV6-2 or TRBV6-3; the D gene is possibly TRBD1 (6 bases). CDR1 and CDR2 from the germline V gene are MNHEY and SVGEGT. The V and J ends lost 5 bases and 5 bases respectively, with 13 bases between them. CDR3 length equals 14 residues.

There are a few counts of this clonotype. V gene TRBV12-3 or TRBV12-4 combines with J gene TRBJ2-5, with TRBD2 matching 8 bases. J gave up 4 bases and V 0 bases, and 4 bases lay outside the gene matches. This CDR3 spans 15 amino acids. As DNA, the CDR3 is TGTGCCAGCAGTTTAGCCGGGGGGGTGGCAGAGACCCAGTACTTC. As protein: CASSLAGGVAETQYF.

This clonotype was seen at least ten times. CDR3 sequence reads: CSVEEQGEIGEKLFF. CDR3 DNA: TGCAGCGTTGAGGAACAGGGGGAGATCGGGGAAAAACTGTTTTTT. This chain uses TRBV29-1 with TRBJ1-4; 8 bases are a match to TRBD1. CDR3 size: 15 residues. The germline gives CDR1 SQVTM, CDR2 ANQGSEA. Trimming cost V 3 bases and J 8 bases; bases outside gene matches: 11.

A few counts support this clonotype. Mismatch with germline at one junction end may stem from a read error. V usage is TRBV9 and J usage is TRBJ1-1; perhaps TRBD1 as D (5 bases). Germline values: CDR1 SGDLS, CDR2 YYNGEE. This CDR3 has 14 amino acids. The CDR3 sequence: CASSVGSRGTEVFF. The CDR3 nucleotides read TGTGCCAGCAGCGTTGGATCCCGGGGCACTGAAGTTTTCTTT. Complete variable domain (other parts from reference TRBV9 and TRBJ1-1): DSGVTQTPKHLITATGQRVTLRCSPRSGDLSVYWYQQSLDQGLQFLIQYYNGEERAKGNILERFSAQQFPDLHSELNLSSLELGDSALYFCASSVGSRGTEVFFGQGTRLTVV.

The table lists this clonotype with a few counts. The V and J genes are TRBV14 and TRBJ2-5; no reliable D call. V was pared by 2 bases and J by 7 bases, with 8 bases between. Per germline, CDR1 SGHDN and CDR2 FVKESK. There are 12 residues in the CDR3. Written as DNA, the CDR3 is TGTGCCAGCAGCCAAAACCCCCGGACCCAGTACTTC. It codes for CASSQNPRTQYF.

This clonotype has a handful of counts. This chain uses TRBV5-1 with TRBJ2-3, with 8 nucleotides matching TRBD1. The CDR3 has 14 residues. Per the germline V gene, CDR1 is SGHRS and CDR2 is YFSETQ. V trimming: 4 bases; J trimming: 1 base; junction bases outside the gene matches: 2. This CDR3 is CASSAGQGTDTQYF. CDR3 in DNA: TGCGCCAGCAGCGCGGGACAGGGCACAGATACGCAGTATTTT.

This clonotype was found many times. The rearrangement uses TRBV10-1 and TRBJ2-7; TRBD1 matches 7 bases. The trim removed 5 bases at V and 6 bases at J, leaving 16 bases unmatched. From germline, CDR1 is WNHNN and CDR2 SYGVQD (reference sequence). The CDR3 length is 16 residues. Here the CDR3 reads CASSYLRDSGLGEQYF. The CDR3 DNA reads as TGCGCCAGCAGTTATCTCCGGGACAGTGGGCTCGGCGAGCAGTACTTC.